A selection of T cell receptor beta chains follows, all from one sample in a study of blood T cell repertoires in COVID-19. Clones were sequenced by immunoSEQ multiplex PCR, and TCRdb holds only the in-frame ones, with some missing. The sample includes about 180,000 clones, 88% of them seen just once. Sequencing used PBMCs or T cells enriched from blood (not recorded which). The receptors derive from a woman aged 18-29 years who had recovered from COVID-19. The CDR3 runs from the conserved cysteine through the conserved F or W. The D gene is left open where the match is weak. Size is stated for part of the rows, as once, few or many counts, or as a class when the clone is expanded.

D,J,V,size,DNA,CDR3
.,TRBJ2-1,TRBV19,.,TGTGCCAGCGCGCTGCGCTCCTACAATGAGCAGTTCTTC,CASALRSYNEQFF
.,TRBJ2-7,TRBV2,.,TGTGCCAGCAGTGAGACAGACCGTTCCTACGAGCAGTACTTC,CASSETDRSYEQYF
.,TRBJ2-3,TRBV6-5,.,TGTGCCAGCAGTTACGTGGGCCGGGGGTCCACAGATACGCAGTATTTT,CASSYVGRGSTDTQYF
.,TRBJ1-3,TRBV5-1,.,TGCGCCAGCAGCTCGGACACGGGTGAACACACCATATATTTT,CASSSDTGEHTIYF
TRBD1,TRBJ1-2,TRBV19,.,TGTGCCAGTAGTGGGAGGACCGGGACAGGGAATGGCTACACCTTC,CASSGRTGTGNGYTF
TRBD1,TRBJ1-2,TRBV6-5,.,TGTGCCAGCAGTTACTCCAGGGGGCGTGCTGGCTACACCTTC,CASSYSRGRAGYTF
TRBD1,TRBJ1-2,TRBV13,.,TGTGCCAGCAGCTTATCAGGCGGGGACAGGGGGCTCTATGGCTACACCTTC,CASSLSGGDRGLYGYTF
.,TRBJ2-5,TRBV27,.,TGTGCCAGCAGTTTATCGAGGCAGGGGGAGGCCCAGTACTTC,CASSLSRQGEAQYF
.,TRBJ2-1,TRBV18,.,TGTGCCAGCTCACCGGGCCGAAACAATGAGCAGTTCTTC,CASSPGRNNEQFF
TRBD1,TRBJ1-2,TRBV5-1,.,TGCGCCAGCAGCTTGGTGGGACAGGACTATGGCTACACCTTC,CASSLVGQDYGYTF
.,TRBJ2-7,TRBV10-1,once,TGCGCCAGCAGTGACAATCAGGGGATCATCGACGAGCAGTACTTC,CASSDNQGIIDEQYF
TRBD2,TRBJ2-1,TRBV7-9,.,TGTGCCAGCAGCAAGCGGGGTCAACGCTATGAGCAGTTCTTC,CASSKRGQRYEQFF
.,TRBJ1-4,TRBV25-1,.,TGTGCCAGCAGTGAATACGAGACCCGGGGTGAAAAACTGTTTTTT,CASSEYETRGEKLFF
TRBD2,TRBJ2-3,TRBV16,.,TGTGCCAGCAGCCAATTGGGACTAGCTACAGATACGCAGTATTTT,CASSQLGLATDTQYF
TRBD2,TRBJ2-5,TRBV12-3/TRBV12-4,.,TGTGCCAGCAGTCTGACTAGCTGGCAGACCCAGTACTTC,CASSLTSWQTQYF
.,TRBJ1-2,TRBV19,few,TGTGCCAGTAGTTCCCGCCGGGACAAGGGGCCGGATGGCTACACCTTC,CASSSRRDKGPDGYTF
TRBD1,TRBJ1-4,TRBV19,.,TGTGCCAGTAGAGAGACAGGGAATGAAAAACTGTTTTTT,CASRETGNEKLFF
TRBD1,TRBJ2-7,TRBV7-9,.,TGTGCCAGCAGCTTAGGTATAGCGGGACAGGGGGCAAGGTACGAGCAGTACTTC,CASSLGIAGQGARYEQYF
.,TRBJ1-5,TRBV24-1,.,TGTGCCACCAGCCTACAGGGTTATCAGCCCCAGCATTTT,CATSLQGYQPQHF
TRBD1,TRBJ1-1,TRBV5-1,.,TGCGCCAGCAGCCGGGACAGACTGAACACTGAAGCTTTCTTT,CASSRDRLNTEAFF
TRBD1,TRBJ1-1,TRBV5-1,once,TGCGCCAGCAGCTTGGGCGGGACAGCGACCCTGAACACTGAAGCTTTCTTT,CASSLGGTATLNTEAFF
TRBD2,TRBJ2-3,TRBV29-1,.,TGCAGCGTTGGGGGGGGAAGCACAGATACGCAGTATTTT,CSVGGGSTDTQYF
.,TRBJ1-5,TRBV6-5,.,TGTGCCAGCAGTCGCTCAGGGGTGGATCAGCCCCAGCATTTT,CASSRSGVDQPQHF
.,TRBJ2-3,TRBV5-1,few,TGCGCCAGCAGCACCCACTTAGGACAGAACACAGATACGCAGTATTTT,CASSTHLGQNTDTQYF
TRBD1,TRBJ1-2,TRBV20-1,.,TGCAGTGCTAGTCTCCCGACAGGGGGCGGATTCGACTATGGCTACACCTTC,CSASLPTGGGFDYGYTF
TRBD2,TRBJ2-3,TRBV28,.,TGTGCCAGCAGTCCCCTTCCCTCATATAGCGGGGGGGTGCAAACTAGCACAGATACGCAGTATTTT,CASSPLPSYSGGVQTSTDTQYF
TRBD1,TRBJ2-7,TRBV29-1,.,TGCAGCGTGTGGACAGGGGACATGAACGAGCAGTACTTC,CSVWTGDMNEQYF
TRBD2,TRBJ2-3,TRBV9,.,TGTGCCAGCAGCGTAACTAGCGGGGGGCTACCCACAGATACGCAGTATTTT,CASSVTSGGLPTDTQYF
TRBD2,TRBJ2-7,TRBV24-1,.,TGTGCCACCAGCCGCACTAGCGGGTCCTCTGGCGAGCAGTACTTC,CATSRTSGSSGEQYF
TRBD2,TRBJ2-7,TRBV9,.,TGTGCCAGCAGCGTAGCTTCCCAAATAGCGGGAGGGCACTACGAGCAGTACTTC,CASSVASQIAGGHYEQYF
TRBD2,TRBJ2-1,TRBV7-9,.,TGTGCCAGCAGCAGCCCTCTAGCGGGGGACGTTCACAATGAGCAGTTCTTC,CASSSPLAGDVHNEQFF
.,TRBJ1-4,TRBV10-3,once,TGTGCCATCAGTGAGTCAGACAGGTCTAATAAACTGTTTTTT,CAISESDRSNKLFF
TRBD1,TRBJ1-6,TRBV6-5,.,TGTGCCAGCAGGGCGGACAGGACTAATTCACCCCTCCACTTT,CASRADRTNSPLHF
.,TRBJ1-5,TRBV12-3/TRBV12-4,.,TGTGCCAGCAGTTTCTATAGCAATCAGCCCCAGCATTTT,CASSFYSNQPQHF
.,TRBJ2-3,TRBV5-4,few,TGTGCCAGCAGCTTGTCGGGATCTAGCACAGATACGCAGTATTTT,CASSLSGSSTDTQYF
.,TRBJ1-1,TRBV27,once,TGTGCCAGCAGTTTCCCCGCCAGGGAGAACACTGAAGCTTTCTTT,CASSFPARENTEAFF